Here is one T cell receptor beta chain with its context. The record originates from a study of blood T cell repertoires in COVID-19. J was trimmed by 5 bases and V by 3 bases; bases with no gene match: 13. This CDR3 is built from 16 residues. The germline gives CDR1 PRHDT, CDR2 FYEKMQ (reference sequence). Generated by immunoSEQ multiplex PCR, the TCRdb table keeps only in-frame clones and is missing some. Among 210,000 or so clones listed, over 75% were seen once. This TCR came from a human donor in a cohort sampled during active COVID-19. The J gene is TRBJ2-7, the V gene TRBV13; 7 positions match TRBD1. Sequencing was carried out using peripheral blood. The CDR3, as DNA: TGTGCCAGCAGCTTGTGGGGCCAGACAGGGTCCCACGAGCAGTACTTC. It specifies CASSLWGQTGSHEQYF.